A selection of T cell receptor beta chains follows, all from one sample in a study of shared clonotypes between healthy human individuals. The method was immunoSEQ multiplex PCR; TCRdb's version includes in-frame clones alone and lacks a portion of them. The table includes some 580,000 clones, about 96% detected once. The sequenced sample was naive CD4+ T cells sorted from blood. Receptors were obtained from a woman in her twenties or thirties in good health. CDR3s include the opening cysteine and the closing phenylalanine or tryptophan. A D gene is named only where the DNA matches it firmly. Only some rows state a clone size, as once, few, many or a class for expanded clones.

v_gene	abundance	j_gene	d_gene	CDR3nt	CDR3aa
TRBV29-1	NA	TRBJ1-1	NA	TGCAGCGTTGGAGGGGCGGGGTTCTCTGAAGCTTTCTTT	CSVGGAGFSEAFF
TRBV6-5	NA	TRBJ1-1	NA	TGTGCCAGCTATGCAGGGCGAGGAACTGAAGCTTTCTTT	CASYAGRGTEAFF
TRBV19	NA	TRBJ1-1	NA	TGTGCCAGTAGTATAGTTGGGGCGAACACTGAAGCTTTCTTT	CASSIVGANTEAFF
TRBV6-1	once	TRBJ2-7	NA	TGTGCCAGCAGCCCGGACAGCGATTCCCACGAGCAGTACTTC	CASSPDSDSHEQYF
TRBV28	NA	TRBJ1-4	NA	TGTGCCAGCGGACCGGACAGTTCTAATGAAAAACTGTTTTTT	CASGPDSSNEKLFF
TRBV19	NA	TRBJ1-5	NA	TGTGCCAGTAGTATTGCGGCAGGGAACTATCAGCCCCAGCATTTT	CASSIAAGNYQPQHF
TRBV11-2	NA	TRBJ1-4	NA	TGTGCCAGCAGCTACCCAGGGTACAGTGAAAAACTGTTTTTT	CASSYPGYSEKLFF
TRBV10-3	NA	TRBJ1-2	NA	TGTGCCATCAGTGTGAAGACAGACTATGGCTACACCTTC	CAISVKTDYGYTF
TRBV5-1	once	TRBJ2-7	NA	TGCGCCAGCAGCGGCAGGGGAGGGCAGTACTTC	CASSGRGGQYF
TRBV5-1	NA	TRBJ2-5	TRBD2	TGCGCCAGCAGCCCGGTAGCGGGCCAAGAGACCCAGTACTTC	CASSPVAGQETQYF
TRBV18	NA	TRBJ2-7	NA	TGTGCCAGCTCATCCACGACTACTTCTGGCGAGCAGTACTTC	CASSSTTTSGEQYF
TRBV6-5	NA	TRBJ2-7	TRBD2	TGTGCCAGCAGTTATGTAGCGGGACCAAGCTCCTACGAGCAGTACTTC	CASSYVAGPSSYEQYF
TRBV20-1	NA	TRBJ2-7	NA	TGCAGTGCTAGGGGTAACCACGAGCAGTACTTC	CSARGNHEQYF
TRBV5-6	NA	TRBJ2-7	TRBD2	TGTGCCAGCAGCTTGGCAAAGGCTAGCGGCAAGCAGTACTTC	CASSLAKASGKQYF
TRBV28	once	TRBJ2-1	NA	TGTGCCAGCAGTTTATTGGACAGTTTCTTC	CASSLLDSFF
TRBV10-1	few	TRBJ1-2	NA	TGCGCCAGCAGTGAGTCGATCCCGGAGAGTAACTATGGCTACACCTTC	CASSESIPESNYGYTF
TRBV7-8	NA	TRBJ1-1	TRBD1	TGTGCCAGCAGCTCTGGGACAGGGGGCACTGAAGCTTTCTTT	CASSSGTGGTEAFF
TRBV28	NA	TRBJ2-7	NA	TGTGCCAGCAGTTCCCCGGGACAAACGACCTACGAGCAGTACTTC	CASSSPGQTTYEQYF